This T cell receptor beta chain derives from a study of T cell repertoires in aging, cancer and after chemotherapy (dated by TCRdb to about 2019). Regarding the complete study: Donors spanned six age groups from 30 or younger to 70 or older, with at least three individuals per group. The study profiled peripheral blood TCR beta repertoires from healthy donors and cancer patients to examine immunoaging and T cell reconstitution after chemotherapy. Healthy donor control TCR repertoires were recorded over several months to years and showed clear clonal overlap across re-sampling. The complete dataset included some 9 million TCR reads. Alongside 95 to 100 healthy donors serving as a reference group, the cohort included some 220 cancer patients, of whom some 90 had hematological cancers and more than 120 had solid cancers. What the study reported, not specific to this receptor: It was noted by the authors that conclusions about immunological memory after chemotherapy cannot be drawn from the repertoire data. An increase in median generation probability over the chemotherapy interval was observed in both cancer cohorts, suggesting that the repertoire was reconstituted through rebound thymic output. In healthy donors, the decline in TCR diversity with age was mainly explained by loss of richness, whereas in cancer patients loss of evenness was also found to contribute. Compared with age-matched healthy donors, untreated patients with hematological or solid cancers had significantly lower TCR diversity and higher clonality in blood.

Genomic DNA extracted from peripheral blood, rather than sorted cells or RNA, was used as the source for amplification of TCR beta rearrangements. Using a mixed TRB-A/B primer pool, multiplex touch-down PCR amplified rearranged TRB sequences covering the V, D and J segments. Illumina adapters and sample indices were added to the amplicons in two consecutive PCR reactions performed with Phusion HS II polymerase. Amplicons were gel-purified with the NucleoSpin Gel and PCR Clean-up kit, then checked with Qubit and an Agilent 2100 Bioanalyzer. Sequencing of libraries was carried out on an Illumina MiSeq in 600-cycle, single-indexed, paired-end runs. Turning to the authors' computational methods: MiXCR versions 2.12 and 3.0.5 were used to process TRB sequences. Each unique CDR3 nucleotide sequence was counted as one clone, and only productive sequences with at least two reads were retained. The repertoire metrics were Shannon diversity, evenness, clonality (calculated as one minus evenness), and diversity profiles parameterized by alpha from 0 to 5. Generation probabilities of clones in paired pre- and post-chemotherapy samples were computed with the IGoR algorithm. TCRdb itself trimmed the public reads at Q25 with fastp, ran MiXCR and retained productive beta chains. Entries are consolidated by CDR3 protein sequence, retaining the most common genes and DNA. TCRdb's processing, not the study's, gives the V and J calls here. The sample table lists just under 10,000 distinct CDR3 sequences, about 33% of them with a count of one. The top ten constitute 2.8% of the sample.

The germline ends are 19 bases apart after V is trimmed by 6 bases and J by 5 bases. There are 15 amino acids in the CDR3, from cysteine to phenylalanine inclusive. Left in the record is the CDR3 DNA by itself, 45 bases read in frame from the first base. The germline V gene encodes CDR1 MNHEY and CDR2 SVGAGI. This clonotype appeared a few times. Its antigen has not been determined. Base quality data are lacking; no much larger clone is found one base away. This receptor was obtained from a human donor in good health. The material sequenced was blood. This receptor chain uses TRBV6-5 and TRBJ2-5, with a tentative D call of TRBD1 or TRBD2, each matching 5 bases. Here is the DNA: TGTGCCAGCAGGGTACGGACCGTGAGGGGTGAGACCCAGTACTTC. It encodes CASRVRTVRGETQYF.